This TCR beta chain emerged from a study of glioma-infiltrating T cells after dendritic cell vaccination. Measured with immunoSEQ multiplex PCR; TCRdb has only the in-frame clones, and not every one. The table shows around 32,000 clones, with 90% occurring only once. The germline V gene has CDR1 LNHDA and CDR2 SQIVND (reference sequence). Trimming stripped 7 bases from V and 6 bases from J, with 16 bases between. The CDR3 spans 13 residues. The TCR comes from a human donor with glioblastoma. The chain carries TRBV19 and TRBJ2-7; TRBD1 is a possible D gene (8 bases). Source: blood, taken before dendritic cell vaccination. The CDR3 protein is CASNSGGGGEQYF. The CDR3 DNA follows: TGTGCCAGTAACTCAGGGGGCGGGGGCGAGCAGTACTTC. Using reference TRBV19 and TRBJ2-7 for the parts outside the CDR3, the full variable domain is DGGITQSPKYLFRKEGQNVTLSCEQNLNHDAMYWYRQDPGQGLRLIYYSQIVNDFQKGDIAEGYSVSREKKESFPLTVTSAQKNPTAFYLCASNSGGGGEQYFGPGTRLTVT.